This TCR beta chain was observed in a study of blood T cell repertoires in COVID-19. In assigning cohorts, the study relied on participant-reported clinical history. Two consecutive negative NP/OP PCR tests, clearance, or resolved symptoms defined Cohort 3 recovery. Original data processing: Reference gene primer amplification gave nucleated cell count estimates. Profiled with immunoSEQ multiplex PCR; TCRdb holds only in-frame clones, not every one. V and J calls and clone size are those listed in that table; D and trimming were worked out from the DNA. The sample has about 280,000 clones, roughly 85% seen once; the top ten hold 2% to 3%. The CDR3 sequence is 13 residues long. V shed 4 bases, J shed 8 bases, and the junction held 6 bases outside the gene matches. Looked up from germline, CDR1 is SNHLY and CDR2 is FYNNEI.

The origin of this receptor is a woman between 50 and 59 years old who had recovered from COVID-19. The gene calls are TRBV2 and TRBJ1-1; TRBD1 matches at 8 bases. Sequences were obtained from PBMCs or T cells enriched from blood (not recorded which). CDR3 coding DNA: TGTGCCAGCAGTGCTCAGGGGGCGAGCGAAGCTTTCTTT. This encodes CASSAQGASEAFF.